This T cell receptor beta chain was retrieved from a study of CD8 T cells in ankylosing spondylitis. This clonotype was found a few times. Its antigen is undetermined. Overall study findings and caveats: Some motif variants had been reported before (in reactive arthritis synovial fluid and blood). Within matched ankylosing spondylitis synovial fluid, disease-linked clones were reportedly significantly enriched. Ankylosing spondylitis blood appeared to carry a characteristic TCR beta motif of fewer than 10 highly homologous variants.

With 7 bases clipped from V and 5 bases from J, the junction kept 13 bases outside the gene matches. Germline lookup yields CDR1 DFQATT and CDR2 SNEGSKA (reference sequence). The CDR3 is 15 residues long. TCRdb reprocessed the 5' RACE reads with MiXCR, giving one entry per CDR3 protein. The data show more than 650,000 distinct CDR3 sequences, roughly 10% seen once. Sequencing was carried out using blood, either unsorted or a sorted T cell fraction (not recorded which). The chain uses TRBV20-1 and TRBJ2-7, with 11 bases aligning to TRBD2. The clonotype was recovered from a male donor with ankylosing spondylitis. DNA of the CDR3: TGCAGTGGGTTAGCGGGAGGGCCCGAGTATCACGAGCAGTACTTC. Amino acids: CSGLAGGPEYHEQYF.